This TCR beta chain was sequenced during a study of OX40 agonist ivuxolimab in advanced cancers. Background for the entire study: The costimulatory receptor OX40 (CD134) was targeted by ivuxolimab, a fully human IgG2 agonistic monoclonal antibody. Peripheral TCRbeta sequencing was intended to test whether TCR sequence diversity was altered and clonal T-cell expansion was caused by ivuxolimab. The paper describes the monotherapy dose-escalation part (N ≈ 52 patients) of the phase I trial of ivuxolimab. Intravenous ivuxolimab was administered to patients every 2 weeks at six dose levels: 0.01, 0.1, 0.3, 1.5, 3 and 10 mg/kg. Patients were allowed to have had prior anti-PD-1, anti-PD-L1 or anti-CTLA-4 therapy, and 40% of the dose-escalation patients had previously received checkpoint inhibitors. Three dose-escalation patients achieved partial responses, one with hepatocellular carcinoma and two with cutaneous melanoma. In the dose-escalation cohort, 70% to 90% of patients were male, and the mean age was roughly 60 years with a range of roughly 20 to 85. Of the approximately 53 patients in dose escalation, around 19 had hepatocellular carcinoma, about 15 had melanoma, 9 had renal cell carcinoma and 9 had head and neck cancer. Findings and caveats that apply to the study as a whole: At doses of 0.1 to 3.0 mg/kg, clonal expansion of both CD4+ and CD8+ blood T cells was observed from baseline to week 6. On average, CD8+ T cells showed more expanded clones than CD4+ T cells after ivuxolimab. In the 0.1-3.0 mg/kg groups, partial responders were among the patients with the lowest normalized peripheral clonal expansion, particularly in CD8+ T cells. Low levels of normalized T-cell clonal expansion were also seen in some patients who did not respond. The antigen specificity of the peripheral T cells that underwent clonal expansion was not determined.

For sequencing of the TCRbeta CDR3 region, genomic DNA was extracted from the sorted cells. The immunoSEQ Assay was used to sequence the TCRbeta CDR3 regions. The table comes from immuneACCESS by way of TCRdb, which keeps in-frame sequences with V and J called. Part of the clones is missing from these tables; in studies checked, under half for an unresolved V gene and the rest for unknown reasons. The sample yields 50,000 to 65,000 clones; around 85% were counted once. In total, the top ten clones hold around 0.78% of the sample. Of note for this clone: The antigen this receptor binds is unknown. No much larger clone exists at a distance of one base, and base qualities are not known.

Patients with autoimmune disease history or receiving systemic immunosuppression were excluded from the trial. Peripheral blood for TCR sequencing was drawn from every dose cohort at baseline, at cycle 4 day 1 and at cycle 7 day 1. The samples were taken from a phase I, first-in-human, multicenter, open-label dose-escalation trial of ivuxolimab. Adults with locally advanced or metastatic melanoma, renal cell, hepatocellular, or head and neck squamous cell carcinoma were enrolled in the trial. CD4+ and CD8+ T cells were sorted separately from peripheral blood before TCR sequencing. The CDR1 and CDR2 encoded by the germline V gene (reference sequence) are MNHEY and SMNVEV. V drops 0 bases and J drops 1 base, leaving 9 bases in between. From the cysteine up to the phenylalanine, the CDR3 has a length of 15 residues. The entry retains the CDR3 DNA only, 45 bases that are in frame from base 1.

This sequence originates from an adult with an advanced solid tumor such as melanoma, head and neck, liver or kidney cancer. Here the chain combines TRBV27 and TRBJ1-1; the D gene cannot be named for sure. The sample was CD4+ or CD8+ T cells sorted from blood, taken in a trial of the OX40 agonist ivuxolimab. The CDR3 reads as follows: CASSLSTARNTEAFF. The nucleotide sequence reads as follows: TGTGCCAGCAGTTTATCCACAGCGAGGAACACTGAAGCTTTCTTT.